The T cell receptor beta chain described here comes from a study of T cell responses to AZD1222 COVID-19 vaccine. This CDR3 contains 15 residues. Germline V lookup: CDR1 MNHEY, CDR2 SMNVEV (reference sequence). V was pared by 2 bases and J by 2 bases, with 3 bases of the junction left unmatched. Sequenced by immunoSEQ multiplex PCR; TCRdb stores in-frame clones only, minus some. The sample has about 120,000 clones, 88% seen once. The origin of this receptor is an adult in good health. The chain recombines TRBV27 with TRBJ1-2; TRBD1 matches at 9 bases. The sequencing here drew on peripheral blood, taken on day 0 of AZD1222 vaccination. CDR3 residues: CASSLTTGGNYGYTF. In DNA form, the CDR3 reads TGTGCCAGCAGTTTAACTACAGGGGGCAACTATGGCTACACCTTC.